Following are 22 T cell receptor beta chains from one sample sequenced in a study of blood T cells in healthy people across ages. Sample-barcoded 5' priming and a J-beta primer mix drove a second PCR of 7 to 11 cycles. One entry per CDR3 protein, called by TCRdb with MiXCR from the 5' RACE reads. The sample has roughly 1,700,000 distinct CDR3 sequences; 28% are singletons. Sequences were obtained from blood. These receptors all come from a woman aged 25 to 39 in good health.

This sequence joins TRBV3-1 and TRBJ2-5, with 14 positions matching TRBD2. CDR1 is LGHDT and CDR2 is YNNKEL in the germline V gene (reference sequence). V was pared by 4 bases and J by 11 bases, with 6 bases of the junction left unmatched. This CDR3 spans 14 amino acids. CDR3 amino acids: CASSRLAGGSEQYF. CDR3 in DNA: TGTGCCAGCAGCCGACTAGCGGGGGGGAGTGAGCAGTACTTC.

On this clonotype: A much larger clone lies one base from this, so it may be a read error. The CDR3 sequence: CSGDFTGELCF. In DNA, the CDR3 is TGCAGCGGCGACTTCACCGGGGAGCTGTGTTTT. This chain links TRBV29-1 with TRBJ2-2, with D possibly being TRBD2 (5 bases). This CDR3 has 11 amino acids. Per the germline V gene, CDR1 is SQVTM and CDR2 is ANQGSEA.

This sequence joins TRBV15 and TRBJ2-7; 7 bases align to TRBD2. Germline CDR1 and CDR2: LNHNV and YYDKDF (reference sequence). The CDR3 runs 14 residues. The J segment lost 7 bases and the V segment lost 5 bases, leaving 11 bases of the junction unmatched. The CDR3 sequence is CATSLRTSPNEQYF. The DNA for the CDR3 is TGTGCCACCAGCCTCCGGACTAGTCCCAATGAGCAGTACTTC.

The table lists this clonotype with a few counts. V is TRBV5-6 and J is TRBJ2-1; 12 bases fit TRBD2. This CDR3 region has 15 residues. Germline-derived CDR1 and CDR2 are SGHDT and YYEEEE. J lost 9 bases, V lost 4 bases, and 8 bases had no gene match. The CDR3 sequence is CASSRRASGRVEQFF. The DNA for the CDR3 is TGTGCCAGCAGCAGAAGGGCTAGCGGGAGGGTTGAGCAGTTCTTC.

This clonotype was detected once. The V gene is TRBV5-1, the J gene TRBJ1-1; TRBD1 matches at 8 bases. J gave up 4 bases and V 0 bases, and 8 bases lay outside the gene matches. Germline V lookup: CDR1 SGHRS, CDR2 YFSETQ. The CDR3 is 16 residues long. CDR3 bases: TGCGCCAGCAGCTTGGGTCAGGGGGCGATTCGCACTGAAGCTTTCTTT. Translating it yields CASSLGQGAIRTEAFF.

The V call is TRBV19, the J call TRBJ1-4; D is undetermined. Germline lookup yields CDR1 LNHDA and CDR2 SQIVND (reference sequence). The ends were cut back, 5 bases at V and 0 bases at J, with 7 bases in the middle. CDR3 size: 14 residues. CDR3 DNA: TGTGCCAGTAGTGATTTGGCAACTAATGAAAAACTGTTTTTT. Its translation: CASSDLATNEKLFF.

The V call is TRBV10-3, the J call TRBJ2-1, with 10 bases aligning to TRBD1. Per germline, CDR1 ENHRY and CDR2 SYGVKD. This CDR3 is 13 amino acids long. V was clipped by 5 bases and J by 8 bases; unmatched bases: 3. As DNA, the CDR3 is TGTGCCATCAGTAAGGACAGGGGGGATGAGCAGTTCTTC. This translates into CAISKDRGDEQFF.

This clonotype has just a few counts. Here the CDR3 DNA reads TGCGCCAGCAGCCCCTTACAGGGTAGAGATAATTCACCCCTCCACTTT. Encoded protein: CASSPLQGRDNSPLHF. The genes are TRBV4-1 and TRBJ1-6; D possibly corresponds to TRBD1 (6 bases). The CDR3 runs to 16 residues. Germline values: CDR1 MGHRA, CDR2 YSYEKL. V dropped 4 bases and J dropped 5 bases, with 15 bases sitting between them.

This clonotype has at least ten counts. This chain joins TRBV7-7 and TRBJ2-5, with 7 positions matching TRBD2. The V and J ends lost 1 base and 4 bases, in that order; junction bases with no gene match: 6. Germline values: CDR1 SSHAT, CDR2 FNYEAQ (reference sequence). This CDR3 comprises 15 residues. In DNA form, the CDR3 reads TGTGCCAGCAGCTTAGAAGCGGGACTGTTAGAGACCCAGTACTTC. Translated, it gives CASSLEAGLLETQYF.

This clonotype was detected ten times or more. The gene calls are TRBV7-2 and TRBJ2-7; 12 bases are a match to TRBD2. Germline V CDR1 and CDR2: SGHTA, FQGNSA. This CDR3 has 14 residues. The ends lost 4 bases at V and 9 bases at J; junction bases unmatched: 7. CDR3 amino acids: CASSSRLAGEGQYF. CDR3 nucleotide sequence: TGTGCCAGCAGCTCCCGACTAGCGGGAGAGGGGCAGTACTTC.

V gene TRBV12-3 or TRBV12-4 combines with J gene TRBJ1-1; D is ambiguous. There are 14 residues in the CDR3. V dropped 5 bases and J dropped 4 bases, with 14 bases sitting between them. The CDR3 here is CASSPITASTEAFF. CDR3 bases: TGTGCCAGCAGTCCAATAACGGCGAGCACTGAAGCTTTCTTT.

This clonotype was recorded a few times. This chain connects TRBV10-3 to TRBJ2-1; perhaps D is TRBD1 or TRBD2 (5 bases each). V lost 1 base to trimming and J lost 7 bases, with 8 bases between them. CDR3 length: 13 residues. CDR1 ENHRY and CDR2 SYGVKD come from the germline V gene. CDR3 sequence reads: CAISEFGGNEQFF. CDR3 nucleotide sequence: TGTGCCATCAGTGAGTTTGGGGGAAATGAGCAGTTCTTC.

This clonotype appeared a single time. One junction end disagrees with the germline gene, perhaps due to a read error. The genes are TRBV20-1 and TRBJ2-1, with D possibly being TRBD1 (6 bases). Germline values: CDR1 DFQATT, CDR2 SNEGSKA (reference sequence). CDR3 length: 13 amino acids. The CDR3 reads CSADRTDLNEHFF. In DNA form, the CDR3 reads TGCAGTGCAGACAGGACCGACCTTAATGAGCACTTCTTC.

This clonotype occurred a few times. The chain carries TRBV5-4 and TRBJ2-4, with D possibly matching TRBD1 (5 bases). The J call could be wrong; TRBJ2-7 is a better fit for the DNA end. Germline V CDR1 and CDR2: SGHNT, YYREEE (reference sequence). The CDR3 has 16 residues. Here the CDR3 reads CASSSFSGPKFHEQYF. CDR3 nucleotide sequence: TGTGCCAGCAGCTCTTTCTCAGGGCCCAAGTTCCACGAGCAGTACTTC.

Comment on this clonotype: A junction boundary mismatches the germline segment, possibly from a read error. The chain is built from TRBV5-5 and TRBJ2-4, with D possibly being TRBD2 (5 bases). The germline V gene has CDR1 SGHKS and CDR2 YYEKEE (reference sequence). This CDR3 comprises 13 residues. The CDR3 DNA follows: TGTGCCGGCAGCCAGAAGGGAGTGGCCGTGCAGTACTTC. This sequence encodes CAGSQKGVAVQYF.

This clonotype came up a few times. The chain has TRBV3-1 and TRBJ2-5; 9 nucleotides agree with TRBD2. The CDR3 covers 16 residues. Trimming took 8 bases from V and 2 from J; bases not matched to a gene: 12. Germline-derived CDR1 and CDR2 are LGHDT and YNNKEL (reference sequence). Here the CDR3 DNA reads TGTGCCAGCTCTCAACTGGGGCTAGCGGGACAAGAGACCCAGTACTTC. This gives the protein CASSQLGLAGQETQYF.

As for this clonotype: A read error may explain this, as a much larger clone is one base away. The chain has TRBV29-1 and TRBJ2-1, with 11 nucleotides matching TRBD2. J lost 5 bases, V lost 8 bases, and 5 bases had no gene match. In germline, CDR1 is SQVTM, CDR2 ANQGSEA. This CDR3 contains 13 residues. The CDR3 DNA reads TGCAGCAGCAAGACTAGCGGGAACAATGAGCAGTTCTTC. Translated: CSSKTSGNNEQFF.

The CDR3 region is CSVVGNNEKLFF. The DNA for the CDR3 is TGCAGCGTTGTAGGGAATAATGAAAAACTGTTTTTT. This sequence joins TRBV29-1 and TRBJ1-4, with D hard to call. CDR3 length equals 12 residues. Germline assignment: CDR1 SQVTM and CDR2 ANQGSEA. V lost 4 bases and J 4 bases, leaving 7 bases between the germline ends. The full variable domain, in which reference TRBV29-1 and TRBJ1-4 provide the parts outside the CDR3, is SAVISQKPSRDICQRGTSLTIQCQVDSQVTMMFWYRQQPGQSLTLIATANQGSEATYESGFVIDKFPISRPNLTFSTLTVSNMSPEDSSIYLCSVVGNNEKLFFGSGTQLSVL.

The rearrangement uses TRBV6-1 and TRBJ2-1, with D possibly called TRBD1 or TRBD2 (6 bases each). This CDR3 spans 16 amino acids. Trimming took off 2 bases at V and 6 bases at J, with 17 bases between the two ends. Germline V gene sequence: CDR1 MNHNS, CDR2 SASEGT. As DNA, the CDR3 is TGTGCCAGCAGTGAACAACCGAGGGGGGTGATCAATGAGCAGTTCTTC. Translation: CASSEQPRGVINEQFF.

This clonotype was seen ten or more times. The chain carries TRBV7-2 and TRBJ1-2; 7 bases line up with TRBD1. The CDR3 totals 15 residues. Germline V lookup: CDR1 SGHTA, CDR2 FQGNSA. V lost 4 bases to trimming and J lost 4 bases; unmatched junction nucleotides: 9. Here the CDR3 reads CASSSTMTGTYGYTF. DNA for the CDR3: TGTGCCAGCAGCTCAACCATGACAGGGACCTATGGCTACACCTTC. Full variable domain (rest looked up from reference TRBV7-2 and TRBJ1-2): GAGVSQSPSNKVTEKGKDVELRCDPISGHTALYWYRQSLGQGLEFLIYFQGNSAPDKSGLPSDRFSAERTGGSVSTLTIQRTQQEDSAVYLCASSSTMTGTYGYTFGSGTRLTVV.

The sample holds many counts of this clonotype. The chain carries TRBV10-3 and TRBJ2-1; 10 nucleotides align to TRBD1. Germline V gene data show CDR1 as ENHRY and CDR2 as SYGVKD. The CDR3 loop spans 15 amino acids. V gave up 5 bases and J gave up 5 bases; unmatched junction bases: 6. The CDR3 loop reads CAISPGGTGDNEQFF. The CDR3 DNA follows: TGTGCCATCAGTCCGGGGGGGACAGGGGACAATGAGCAGTTCTTC.

This clonotype has ten or more counts. J is TRBJ2-5 and V is TRBV6-5, with TRBD2 matching 8 bases. After removal of 5 bases from V and 3 bases from J, the junction contained 2 bases not matched to a gene. Germline-derived CDR1 and CDR2 are MNHEY and SVGAGI. This CDR3 has 13 amino acids. The CDR3 nucleotides are TGTGCCAGCAGTCAACTAGCGGAAGAGACCCAGTACTTC. Amino acids: CASSQLAEETQYF.